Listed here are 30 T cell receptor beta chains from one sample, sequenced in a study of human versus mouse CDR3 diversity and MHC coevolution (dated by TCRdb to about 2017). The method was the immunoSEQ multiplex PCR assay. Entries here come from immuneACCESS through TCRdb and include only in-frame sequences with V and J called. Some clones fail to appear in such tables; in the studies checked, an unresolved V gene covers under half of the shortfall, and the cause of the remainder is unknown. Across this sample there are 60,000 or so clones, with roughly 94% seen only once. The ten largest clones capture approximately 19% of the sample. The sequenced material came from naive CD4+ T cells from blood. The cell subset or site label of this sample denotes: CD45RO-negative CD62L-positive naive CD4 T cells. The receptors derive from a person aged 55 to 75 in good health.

CDR3 bases: TGTGCCAGCAGCCAGGCGGACAGGGGGACCTATGGCTACACCTTC. Translation: CASSQADRGTYGYTF. The rearrangement joins TRBV7-6 to TRBJ1-2, with 10 bases that match TRBD1. The germline CDR1 and CDR2 sequences are SGHVS and FNYEAQ. The CDR3 contains 15 residues. The ends lost 5 bases at V and 4 bases at J; junction bases unmatched: 7.

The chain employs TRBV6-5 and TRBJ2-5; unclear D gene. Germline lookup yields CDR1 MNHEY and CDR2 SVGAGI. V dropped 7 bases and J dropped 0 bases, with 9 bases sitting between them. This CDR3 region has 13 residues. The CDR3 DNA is TGTGCCAGCAAAGTCCAGTACCAAGAGACCCAGTACTTC. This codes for CASKVQYQETQYF.

The CDR3 DNA follows: TGTGCCAGCAGCTTGCCAGGGGGTGGCTCTGAAGCTTTCTTT. Translated, it gives CASSLPGGGSEAFF. The chain uses TRBV5-4 and TRBJ1-1; 7 nucleotides match TRBD1. Germline CDR1 SGHNT, CDR2 YYREEE (reference sequence). The CDR3 consists of 14 residues. The V gene end was trimmed by 1 base and the J gene end by 6 bases; junction bases not matched to a gene: 6.

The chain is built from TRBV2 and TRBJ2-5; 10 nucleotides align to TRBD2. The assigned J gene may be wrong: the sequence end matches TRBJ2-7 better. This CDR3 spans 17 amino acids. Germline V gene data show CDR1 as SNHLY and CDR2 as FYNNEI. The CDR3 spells CASSPNRGLAEDYEQYF. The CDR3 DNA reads TGTGCCAGCAGTCCCAACCGCGGACTAGCGGAAGACTACGAGCAGTACTTC.

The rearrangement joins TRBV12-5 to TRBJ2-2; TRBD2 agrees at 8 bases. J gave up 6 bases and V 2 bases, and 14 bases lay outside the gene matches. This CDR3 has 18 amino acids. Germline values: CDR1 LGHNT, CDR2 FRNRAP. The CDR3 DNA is TGTGCTAGTGGTTTGCCTACTGGGACTAGAGTTCGGTCCGGGGAGCTGTTTTTT. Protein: CASGLPTGTRVRSGELFF.

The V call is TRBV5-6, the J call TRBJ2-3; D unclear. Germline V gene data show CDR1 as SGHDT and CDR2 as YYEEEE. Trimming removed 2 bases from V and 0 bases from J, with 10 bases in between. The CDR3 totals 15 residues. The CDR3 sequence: CASSFSPTSTDTQYF. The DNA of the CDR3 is TGTGCCAGCAGCTTTTCTCCTACCAGCACAGATACGCAGTATTTT. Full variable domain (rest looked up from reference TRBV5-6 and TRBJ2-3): DAGVTQSPTHLIKTRGQQVTLRCSPKSGHDTVSWYQQALGQGPQFIFQYYEEEERQRGNFPDRFSGHQFPNYSSELNVNALLLGDSALYLCASSFSPTSTDTQYFGPGTRLTVL.

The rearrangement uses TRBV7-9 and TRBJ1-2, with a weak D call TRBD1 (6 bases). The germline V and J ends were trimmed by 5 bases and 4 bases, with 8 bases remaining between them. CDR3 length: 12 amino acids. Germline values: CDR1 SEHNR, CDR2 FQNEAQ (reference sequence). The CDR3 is CASSKDSYGYTF. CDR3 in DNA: TGTGCCAGCAGCAAGGACAGCTATGGCTACACCTTC.

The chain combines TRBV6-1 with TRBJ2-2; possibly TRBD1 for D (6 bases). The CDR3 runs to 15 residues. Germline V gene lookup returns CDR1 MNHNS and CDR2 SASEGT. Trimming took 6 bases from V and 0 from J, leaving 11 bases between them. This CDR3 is CASRAGTSNTGELFF. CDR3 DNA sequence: TGTGCCAGCAGAGCCGGGACATCGAACACCGGGGAGCTGTTTTTT.

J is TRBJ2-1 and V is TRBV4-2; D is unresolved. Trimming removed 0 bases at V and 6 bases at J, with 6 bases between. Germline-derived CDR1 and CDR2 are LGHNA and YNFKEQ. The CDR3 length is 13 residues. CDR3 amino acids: CASSQDRVNEQFF. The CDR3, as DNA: TGTGCCAGCAGCCAAGATCGGGTCAATGAGCAGTTCTTC.

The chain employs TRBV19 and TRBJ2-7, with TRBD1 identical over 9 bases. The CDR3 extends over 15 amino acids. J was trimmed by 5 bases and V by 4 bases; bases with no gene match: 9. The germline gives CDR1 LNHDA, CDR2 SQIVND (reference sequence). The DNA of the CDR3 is TGTGCCAGTAGTACGGGACGACAGGGGGTCAACGAGCAGTACTTC. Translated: CASSTGRQGVNEQYF.

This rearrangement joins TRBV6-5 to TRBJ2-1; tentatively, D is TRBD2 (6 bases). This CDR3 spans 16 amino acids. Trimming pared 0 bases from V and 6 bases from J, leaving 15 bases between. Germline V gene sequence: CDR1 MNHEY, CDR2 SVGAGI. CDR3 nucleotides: TGTGCCAGCAGTTACTCGACCCCGGGAGCGGTCAATGAGCAGTTCTTC. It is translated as CASSYSTPGAVNEQFF.

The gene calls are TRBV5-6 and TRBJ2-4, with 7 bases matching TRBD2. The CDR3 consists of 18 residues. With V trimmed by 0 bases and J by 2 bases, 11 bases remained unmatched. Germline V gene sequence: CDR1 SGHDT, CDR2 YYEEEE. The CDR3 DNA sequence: TGTGCCAGCAGCTTGGGCCCCCTGGGGGGGAGCACCAAAAACATTCAGTACTTC. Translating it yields CASSLGPLGGSTKNIQYF.

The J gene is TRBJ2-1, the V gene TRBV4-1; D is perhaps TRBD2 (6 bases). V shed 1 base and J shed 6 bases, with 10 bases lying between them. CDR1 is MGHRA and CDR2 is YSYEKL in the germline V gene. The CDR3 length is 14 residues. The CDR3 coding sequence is TGCGCCAGCAGCCAAGGGGACGGGAGCAATGAGCAGTTCTTC. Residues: CASSQGDGSNEQFF.

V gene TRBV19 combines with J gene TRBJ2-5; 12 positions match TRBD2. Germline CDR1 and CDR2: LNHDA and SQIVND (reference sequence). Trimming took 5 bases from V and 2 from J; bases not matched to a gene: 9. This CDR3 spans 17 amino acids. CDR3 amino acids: CASSRPTTSGRQETQYF. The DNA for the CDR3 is TGTGCCAGTAGTCGACCCACGACTAGCGGGAGACAAGAGACCCAGTACTTC.

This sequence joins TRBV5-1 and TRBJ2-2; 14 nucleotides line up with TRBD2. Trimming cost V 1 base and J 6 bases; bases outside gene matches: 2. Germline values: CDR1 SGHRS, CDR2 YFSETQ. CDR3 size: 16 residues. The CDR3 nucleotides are TGCGCCAGCAGCTTGAGGGGACTAGCGGGAGCCGGGGAGCTGTTTTTT. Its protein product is CASSLRGLAGAGELFF.

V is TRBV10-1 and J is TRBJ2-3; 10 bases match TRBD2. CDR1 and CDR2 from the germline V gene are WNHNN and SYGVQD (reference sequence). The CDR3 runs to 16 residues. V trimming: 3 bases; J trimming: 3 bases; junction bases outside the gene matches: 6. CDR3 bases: TGCGCCAGCAGTGAATCCCTAGCGGGAGCGACAGATACGCAGTATTTT. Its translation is CASSESLAGATDTQYF.

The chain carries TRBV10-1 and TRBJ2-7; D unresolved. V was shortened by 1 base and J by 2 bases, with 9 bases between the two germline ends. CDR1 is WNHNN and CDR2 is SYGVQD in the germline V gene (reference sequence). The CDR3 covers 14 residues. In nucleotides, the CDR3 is TGCGCCAGCAGTGAGTTGCCAGGTACCTACGAGCAGTACTTC. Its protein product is CASSELPGTYEQYF.

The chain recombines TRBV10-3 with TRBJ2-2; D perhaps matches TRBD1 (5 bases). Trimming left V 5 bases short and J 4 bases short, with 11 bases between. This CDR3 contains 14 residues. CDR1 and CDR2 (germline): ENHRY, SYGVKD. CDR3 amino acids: CAISLPGRTGELFF. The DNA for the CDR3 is TGTGCCATCAGTCTTCCAGGGCGCACCGGGGAGCTGTTTTTT.

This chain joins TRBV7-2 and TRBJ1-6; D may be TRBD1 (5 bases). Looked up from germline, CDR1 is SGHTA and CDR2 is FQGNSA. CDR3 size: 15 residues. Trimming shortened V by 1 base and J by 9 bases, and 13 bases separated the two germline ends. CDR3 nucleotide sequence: TGTGCCAGCAGCTTAGACGGGACTCCGGGTTCACCCCTCCACTTT. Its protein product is CASSLDGTPGSPLHF.

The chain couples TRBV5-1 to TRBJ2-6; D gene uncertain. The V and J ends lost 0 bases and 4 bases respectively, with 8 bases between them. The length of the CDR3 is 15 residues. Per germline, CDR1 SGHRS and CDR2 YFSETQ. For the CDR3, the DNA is TGCGCCAGCAGCTTGGCAGTTACCGGGGCCAACGTCCTGACTTTC. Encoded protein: CASSLAVTGANVLTF.

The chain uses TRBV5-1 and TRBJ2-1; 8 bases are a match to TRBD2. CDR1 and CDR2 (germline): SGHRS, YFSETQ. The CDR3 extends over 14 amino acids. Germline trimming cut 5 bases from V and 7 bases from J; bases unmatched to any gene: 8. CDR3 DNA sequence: TGCGCCAGCAGTCCTCAGACTAGCGTGAATGAGCAGTTCTTC. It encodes CASSPQTSVNEQFF.

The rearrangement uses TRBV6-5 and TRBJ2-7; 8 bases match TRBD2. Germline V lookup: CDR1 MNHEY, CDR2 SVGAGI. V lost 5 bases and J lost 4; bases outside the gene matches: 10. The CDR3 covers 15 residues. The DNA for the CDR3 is TGTGCCAGCAGTAACGCAGCGGGAGCGTCTTACGAGCAGTACTTC. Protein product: CASSNAAGASYEQYF.

CDR3 residues: CATTPNPGLAGERDDEQFF. Here the CDR3 DNA reads TGCGCCACCACTCCAAATCCCGGACTAGCGGGAGAACGTGACGATGAGCAGTTCTTC. The gene calls are TRBV23-1 and TRBJ2-1; 13 bases agree with TRBD2. TRBV23-1 is recorded as an ORF, its role being uncertain. There are 19 residues in the CDR3. V dropped 10 bases and J dropped 8; count of bases not matched to a gene: 23.

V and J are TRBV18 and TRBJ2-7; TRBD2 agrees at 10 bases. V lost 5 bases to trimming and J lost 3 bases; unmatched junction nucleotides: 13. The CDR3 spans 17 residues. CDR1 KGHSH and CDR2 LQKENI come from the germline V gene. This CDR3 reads CASSANPSGREVYEQYF. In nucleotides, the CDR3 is TGTGCCAGCTCAGCGAATCCAAGCGGGAGGGAAGTCTACGAGCAGTACTTC.

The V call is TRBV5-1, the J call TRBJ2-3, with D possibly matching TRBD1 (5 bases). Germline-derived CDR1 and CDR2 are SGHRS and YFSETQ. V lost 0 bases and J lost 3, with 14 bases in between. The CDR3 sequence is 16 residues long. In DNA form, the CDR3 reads TGCGCCAGCAGCTTGGAAGGGGCCCCTTCGACAGATACGCAGTATTTT. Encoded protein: CASSLEGAPSTDTQYF. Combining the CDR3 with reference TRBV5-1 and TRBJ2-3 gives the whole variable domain KAGVTQTPRYLIKTRGQQVTLSCSPISGHRSVSWYQQTPGQGLQFLFEYFSETQRNKGNFPGRFSGRQFSNSRSEMNVSTLELGDSALYLCASSLEGAPSTDTQYFGPGTRLTVL.

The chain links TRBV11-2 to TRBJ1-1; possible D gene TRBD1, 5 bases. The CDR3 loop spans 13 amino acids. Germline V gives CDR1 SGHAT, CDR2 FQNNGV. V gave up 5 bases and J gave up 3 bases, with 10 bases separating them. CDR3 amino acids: CASSAGFDTEAFF. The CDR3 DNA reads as TGTGCCAGCAGCGCAGGGTTTGACACTGAAGCTTTCTTT.

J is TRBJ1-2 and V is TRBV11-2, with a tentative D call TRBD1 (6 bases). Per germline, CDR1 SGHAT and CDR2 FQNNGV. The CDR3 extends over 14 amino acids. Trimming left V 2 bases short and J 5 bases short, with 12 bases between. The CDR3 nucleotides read TGTGCCAGCAGCTTAAGCCAGGGGCATTATGGCTACACCTTC. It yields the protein CASSLSQGHYGYTF.

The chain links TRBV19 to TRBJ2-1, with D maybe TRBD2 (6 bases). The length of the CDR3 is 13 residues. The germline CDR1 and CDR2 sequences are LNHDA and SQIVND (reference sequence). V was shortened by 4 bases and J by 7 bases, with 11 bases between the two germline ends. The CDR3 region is CASSTTRLNEQFF. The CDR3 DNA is TGTGCCAGTAGTACGACTAGGTTAAATGAGCAGTTCTTC.

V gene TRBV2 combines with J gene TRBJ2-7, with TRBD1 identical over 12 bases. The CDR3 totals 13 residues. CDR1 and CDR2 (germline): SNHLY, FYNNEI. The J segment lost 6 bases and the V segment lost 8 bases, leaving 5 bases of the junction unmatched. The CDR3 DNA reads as TGTGCCAGCGGGGGACAGGGGGCGGCCGAGCAGTACTTC. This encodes CASGGQGAAEQYF.

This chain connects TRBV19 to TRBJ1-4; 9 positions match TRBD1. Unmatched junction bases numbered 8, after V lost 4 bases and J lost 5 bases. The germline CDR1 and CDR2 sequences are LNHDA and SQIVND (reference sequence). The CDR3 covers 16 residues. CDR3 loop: CASSTSDRGRNEKLFF. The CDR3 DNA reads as TGTGCCAGTAGTACCTCGGACAGGGGCCGGAATGAAAAACTGTTTTTT.